Below are 3 T cell receptor beta chains sequenced from a single sample in a study of PD-1 blockade in mismatch repair-deficient tumors. Method: immunoSEQ multiplex PCR; TCRdb's copy keeps in-frame clones and lacks some. The table lists approximately 120,000 clones, roughly 86% of them singletons, with approximately 15% in the top ten. The sample was peripheral blood, taken 44 weeks after starting pembrolizumab. These receptors came from an adult with mismatch repair-deficient cancer.

The chain employs TRBV11-2 and TRBJ2-5, with D perhaps TRBD1 (5 bases). The V gene's germline CDR1 is SGHAT and CDR2 FQNNGV. V was cut by 6 bases and J by 2 bases, with 10 bases left in between. CDR3 length: 13 residues. The CDR3 loop reads CASRDITQETQYF. The CDR3 DNA follows: TGTGCCAGCAGGGACATCACTCAAGAGACCCAGTACTTC.

The chain joins TRBV21-1 to TRBJ2-7; the table names TRBD2, a call not compared with the DNA. TRBV21-1 is flagged as a pseudogene. The CDR3 has 14 amino acids. This chain's CDR3 is CASSSREWVYEQYF. CDR3 DNA sequence: TGTGCCAGCAGCAGTCGGGAGTGGGTCTACGAGCAGTACTTC.

This clone was found once. This sequence joins TRBV4-2 and TRBJ1-1; D is unclear. Trimming stripped 0 bases from V and 0 bases from J, with 8 bases between. CDR1 is LGHNA, CDR2 YNFKEQ, per germline. The CDR3 contains 15 residues. CDR3 in DNA: TGTGCCAGCAGCCAAGAGGGTGGGGTGAACACTGAAGCTTTCTTT. It encodes CASSQEGGVNTEAFF.